This T cell receptor beta chain was observed in a study of T cell responses to AZD1222 COVID-19 vaccine. Findings of the study overall: The number of AZD1222 recipients seropositive at baseline was only six. Females made up more of the donors, who were largely white British, and clonal diversity may have come out too low. Two AZD1222 administrations were followed by greater Spike-specific TCR breadth and depth.

As for this clone: Its antigen is not known.

The ends were cut back, 0 bases at V and 7 bases at J, with 13 bases in the middle. There are 15 residues in the CDR3. Germline CDR1 PRHDT, CDR2 FYEKMQ (reference sequence). TCRdb's copy holds only in-frame clones and misses some; the assay was immunoSEQ multiplex PCR. Of around 180,000 clones listed, approximately 94% are singletons. This TCR was recovered from an adult who received the AZD1222 COVID-19 vaccine. The material sequenced was peripheral blood, taken 28 days after the second AZD1222 dose. The chain couples TRBV13 to TRBJ2-4; D not certain. In DNA, the CDR3 is TGTGCCAGCAGCTTAGGCCCGCGCAGTTCCAACATTCAGTACTTC. Its protein product is CASSLGPRSSNIQYF.